This T cell receptor beta chain was obtained from a study of T cells in tumors after PD-1 blockade. The wider study: Prior checkpoint blockade, systemic immunosuppressant use, or anti-cancer therapy within 4 weeks excluded patients. Blood samples averaged around 100,000 templates (range roughly 24,000-280,000) and fewer than 45,000 unique clonotypes. A subset received ongoing vismodegib 150 mg daily alongside anti-PD-1 therapy. Treatment was either pembrolizumab 200 mg every 3 weeks or cemiplimab 350 mg every 2 weeks.

The assay was immunoSEQ multiplex PCR, and TCRdb's table has in-frame clones only and misses some. Of about 48,000 clones listed, 81% are singletons. Trimming pared 0 bases from V and 0 bases from J, leaving 13 bases between. From germline, CDR1 is SGHTS and CDR2 YDEGEE. CDR3 size: 17 residues. Sequencing was performed on PBMCs, taken before anti-PD-1 treatment. The TCR originated in a human donor with basal cell carcinoma. This chain joins TRBV5-8 and TRBJ1-5, with D perhaps matching TRBD1 (6 bases). The CDR3 region is CASSLAGGPSSNQPQHF. CDR3 in DNA: TGTGCCAGCAGCTTGGCCGGGGGGCCGTCTAGCAATCAGCCCCAGCATTTT.